The 25 T cell receptor beta chains given below trace back to one sample, sequenced in a study of vaccination effects on CD4 cells after COVID-19. Antigen-specific CD4+ T cell clonotypes were called by their expansion after viral peptide-pool culture in ViraFEST. The culture ran for under eleven days, and then CD4+ T cells were isolated. Infection with SARS-CoV-2 occurred in the person between March and December 2020, and PCR confirmed it. This table comes from immunoSEQ multiplex PCR, and its TCRdb copy is limited to in-frame clones, with some not included. The sample has under 60,000 clones; around 80% are singletons. Their antigens are not known. Material: CD4+ T cells from PBMCs cultured with HIV peptides, obtained before COVID-19 vaccination. Subset indicated: HIV-1 Nef peptide pool negative control/reference culture. The receptors were gathered from a human donor who had a prior SARS-CoV-2 infection.

The chain joins TRBV28 to TRBJ2-3, with 11 bases matching TRBD2. V was clipped by 3 bases and J by 10 bases; unmatched bases: 6. The CDR3 consists of 14 residues. Germline V gene sequence: CDR1 MDHEN, CDR2 SYDVKM. The CDR3 loop is CASSLASGRRAQYF. DNA of the CDR3: TGTGCCAGCAGTTTGGCTAGCGGGAGGAGGGCGCAGTATTTT.

The V gene is TRBV2, the J gene TRBJ2-7; 9 bases line up with TRBD1. J was trimmed by 3 bases and V by 1 base; bases with no gene match: 7. This CDR3 is built from 16 residues. The germline CDR1 and CDR2 sequences are SNHLY and FYNNEI. This CDR3 reads CASSEGISTGGYEQYF. CDR3 sequence (DNA): TGTGCCAGCAGTGAAGGCATTTCGACAGGGGGCTACGAGCAGTACTTC.

This sequence joins TRBV6-4 and TRBJ1-2; the match to TRBD1 covers 10 bases. From germline, CDR1 is MRHNA and CDR2 SNTAGT. V gave up 6 bases and J gave up 3 bases; unmatched junction bases: 10. CDR3 size: 16 residues. CDR3 DNA: TGTGCCAGCAGCTACGGGGACAGGGGACGGGACTATGGCTACACCTTC. Amino acids: CASSYGDRGRDYGYTF.

V gene TRBV5-4 combines with J gene TRBJ2-5; D is possibly TRBD1 (5 bases). This CDR3 comprises 15 residues. Germline V gene data show CDR1 as SGHNT and CDR2 as YYREEE (reference sequence). The ends were cut back, 4 bases at V and 4 bases at J, with 17 bases in the middle. The CDR3 reads CASSLKTVGRETQYF. The CDR3 DNA sequence: TGTGCCAGCAGCCTTAAAACCGTGGGGCGAGAGACCCAGTACTTC.

The chain recombines TRBV12-3 or TRBV12-4 with TRBJ1-2; D unclear. Trimming left V 8 bases short and J 2 bases short, with 6 bases between. This CDR3 is 11 amino acids long. In nucleotides, the CDR3 is TGTGCCAGCGGAACAAACTATGGCTACACCTTC. It translates to CASGTNYGYTF.

The CDR3 DNA is TGTGCCAGCAGTGCCTCAGGGGCTGGCTACACCTTC. Its translation is CASSASGAGYTF. The rearrangement joins TRBV12-3 or TRBV12-4 to TRBJ1-2, with a tentative D call TRBD1 (6 bases). This CDR3 spans 12 amino acids. V was shortened by 5 bases and J by 7 bases, with 11 bases between the two germline ends.

The CDR3, as DNA: TGTGCCAGCTCCACTCGGGGGGCCCGGGACGGAGGATACGAGCAGTACTTC. Protein sequence: CASSTRGARDGGYEQYF. The chain combines TRBV18 with TRBJ2-7; tentative D call: TRBD2 (7 bases). CDR3 size: 17 residues. Between the trimmed V and J ends, which lost 6 bases and 4 bases, there was a span of 25 bases. Germline CDR1 reads KGHSH; CDR2 reads LQKENI. Full variable domain (rest looked up from reference TRBV18 and TRBJ2-7): NAGVMQNPRHLVRRRGQEARLRCSPMKGHSHVYWYRQLPEEGLKFMVYLQKENIIDESGMPKERFSAEFPKEGPSILRIQQVVRGDSAAYFCASSTRGARDGGYEQYFGPGTRLTVT.

This clone has only a few counts. The rearrangement links TRBV6-6 to TRBJ2-5; 10 positions agree with TRBD2. The CDR3 spans 15 residues. The trim removed 2 bases at V and 5 bases at J, leaving 5 bases unmatched. CDR1 MNHNY and CDR2 SVGAGI come from the germline V gene (reference sequence). CDR3 nucleotide sequence: TGTGCCAGCAGTTACCAGCGGGGGGGCGTGGAGACCCAGTACTTC. As protein: CASSYQRGGVETQYF.

In nucleotides, the CDR3 is TGTGCCAGTAGGCGCTCGGACAGTGCCTACGAGCAGTACTTC. The encoded protein is CASRRSDSAYEQYF. This rearrangement joins TRBV19 to TRBJ2-7, with a possible D match to TRBD1 (6 bases). CDR3 length: 14 residues. V was cut by 6 bases and J by 2 bases, with 14 bases left in between. In germline, CDR1 is LNHDA, CDR2 SQIVND (reference sequence).

The chain recombines TRBV30 with TRBJ1-1; D is perhaps TRBD1 (5 bases). Germline loops: CDR1 GTSNPN, CDR2 SVGIG (reference sequence). The CDR3 contains 12 residues. Between the trimmed V and J ends, which lost 4 bases and 7 bases, there was a span of 13 bases. CDR3 sequence reads: CAWNGAGVEAFF. For the CDR3, the DNA is TGTGCCTGGAATGGGGCTGGGGTTGAAGCTTTCTTT.

Only a few counts were recorded for this clone. This sequence joins TRBV10-3 and TRBJ2-3, with 11 bases lining up with TRBD2. The CDR3 consists of 14 residues. Germline assignment: CDR1 ENHRY and CDR2 SYGVKD. The V segment lost 7 bases and the J segment 6 bases; nucleotides outside the gene matches: 6. CDR3 sequence: CAIKNLAGGDTQYF. In DNA form, the CDR3 reads TGTGCCATCAAAAACCTAGCGGGGGGTGATACGCAGTATTTT.

The chain carries TRBV7-2 and TRBJ2-7; 12 nucleotides align to TRBD2. CDR3 length equals 14 residues. V was clipped by 4 bases and J by 6 bases; unmatched bases: 4. Per the germline V gene, CDR1 is SGHTA and CDR2 is FQGNSA. The CDR3 region is CASSSTSGRFEQYF. CDR3 DNA sequence: TGTGCCAGCAGCTCGACTAGCGGGAGATTCGAGCAGTACTTC.

The chain carries TRBV6-5 and TRBJ1-1; the D is unclear. Germline CDR1 and CDR2: MNHEY and SVGAGI. V lost 7 bases to trimming and J lost 0 bases, with 15 bases between them. This CDR3 has 15 residues. CDR3 region: CASKPTNKVNTEAFF. The CDR3, as DNA: TGTGCCAGCAAACCGACTAACAAGGTGAACACTGAAGCTTTCTTT.

V is TRBV5-6 and J is TRBJ2-5, with D perhaps matching TRBD2 (6 bases). Germline CDR1 SGHDT, CDR2 YYEEEE. The length of the CDR3 is 15 residues. The germline V and J ends were trimmed by 1 base and 9 bases, with 19 bases remaining between them. The CDR3: CASSLPPTTSTPQYF. DNA for the CDR3: TGTGCCAGCAGCTTGCCCCCTACCACTAGCACCCCCCAGTACTTC.

This chain's CDR3 is CASSLKALGSYGYTF. The CDR3 nucleotides read TGTGCCAGCAGCTTGAAGGCCCTAGGGTCGTATGGCTACACCTTC. V usage is TRBV7-3 and J usage is TRBJ1-2; D not certain. CDR3 length: 15 amino acids. Per the germline V gene, CDR1 is SGHTA and CDR2 is FQGTGA. Between the trimmed V and J ends, which lost 3 bases and 5 bases, there was a span of 16 bases.

The chain has TRBV24-1 and TRBJ2-5; perhaps TRBD2 as D (5 bases). The CDR3 sequence is 13 residues long. Trimming cost V 5 bases and J 4 bases, with 10 bases left between them. The V gene's germline CDR1 is KGHDR and CDR2 SFDVKD. The CDR3 DNA follows: TGTGCCACCAGTGGAGGGCCCGGAGAGACCCAGTACTTC. Translation: CATSGGPGETQYF.

This chain uses TRBV5-6 with TRBJ2-3, with 13 nucleotides matching TRBD2. The CDR3 covers 16 residues. The trim removed 2 bases at V and 4 bases at J, leaving 4 bases unmatched. Germline V gene sequence: CDR1 SGHDT, CDR2 YYEEEE. As DNA, the CDR3 is TGTGCCAGCAGCTTAAGACTAGCGGGAGGAGCAGATACGCAGTATTTT. Translation gives CASSLRLAGGADTQYF. The full variable domain, in which reference TRBV5-6 and TRBJ2-3 provide the parts outside the CDR3, is DAGVTQSPTHLIKTRGQQVTLRCSPKSGHDTVSWYQQALGQGPQFIFQYYEEEERQRGNFPDRFSGHQFPNYSSELNVNALLLGDSALYLCASSLRLAGGADTQYFGPGTRLTVL.

This rearrangement joins TRBV27 to TRBJ1-6; no definite D call. The CDR3 extends over 15 amino acids. The ends were cut back, 2 bases at V and 0 bases at J, with 5 bases in the middle. The germline V gene encodes CDR1 MNHEY and CDR2 SMNVEV (reference sequence). This CDR3 reads CASSLQSSYNSPLHF. In nucleotides, the CDR3 is TGTGCCAGCAGTTTACAGAGCTCCTATAATTCACCCCTCCACTTT.

For the CDR3, the DNA is TGTGCCAGCAGCCACCCACAGGGCGGCGGGGCTTTCTTT. Translated, it gives CASSHPQGGGAFF. The V and J genes are TRBV4-2 and TRBJ1-1, with D tentatively TRBD1 (6 bases). This CDR3 region has 13 residues. V was pared by 3 bases and J by 11 bases, with 16 bases between. Per the germline V gene, CDR1 is LGHNA and CDR2 is YNFKEQ.

This clone was counted between two and nine times. The chain recombines TRBV15 with TRBJ1-6, with D possibly matching TRBD1 (6 bases). This CDR3 is built from 16 residues. Germline CDR1 is LNHNV and CDR2 is YYDKDF (reference sequence). Trimming left V 1 base short and J 4 bases short, with 11 bases between. The CDR3, as DNA: TGTGCCACCAGCAGAGTCAGGGGCTCGTATAATTCACCCCTCCACTTT. Its protein product is CATSRVRGSYNSPLHF.

The chain uses TRBV5-4 and TRBJ1-1, with unresolved D. V lost 4 bases and J 7 bases, leaving 23 bases between the germline ends. This CDR3 has 16 amino acids. Germline assignment: CDR1 SGHNT and CDR2 YYREEE (reference sequence). This chain's CDR3 is CASSVDPRGSPGEAFF. CDR3 coding DNA: TGTGCCAGCAGCGTCGACCCACGGGGTTCACCAGGTGAAGCTTTCTTT. The complete variable domain, with remaining parts taken from reference TRBV5-4 and TRBJ1-1, reads ETGVTQSPTHLIKTRGQQVTLRCSSQSGHNTVSWYQQALGQGPQFIFQYYREEENGRGNFPPRFSGLQFPNYSSELNVNALELDDSALYLCASSVDPRGSPGEAFFGQGTRLTVV.

The rearrangement links TRBV5-1 to TRBJ2-3, with TRBD2 matching 11 bases. Germline assignment: CDR1 SGHRS and CDR2 YFSETQ. The trim removed 4 bases at V and 2 bases at J, leaving 6 bases unmatched. This CDR3 is built from 16 residues. CDR3 nucleotides: TGCGCCAGCAGCGCCGGGACTAGCGGACTCACAGATACGCAGTATTTT. It yields the protein CASSAGTSGLTDTQYF.

This chain connects TRBV6-5 to TRBJ1-6, with a possible D match to TRBD1 (6 bases). Germline CDR1 is MNHEY and CDR2 is SVGAGI. The CDR3 totals 15 residues. Trimming shortened V by 5 bases and J by 10 bases, and 18 bases separated the two germline ends. The CDR3 region is CASSPVGAGGSPLHF. The CDR3 coding sequence is TGTGCCAGCAGTCCCGTGGGGGCAGGCGGCTCACCCCTCCACTTT.

The V and J genes are TRBV5-1 and TRBJ2-1; D unclear. The germline V gene encodes CDR1 SGHRS and CDR2 YFSETQ. The CDR3 contains 15 residues. Trimming removed 0 bases at V and 5 bases at J, with 12 bases between. CDR3 amino acids: CASSLAVSVNNEQFF. The CDR3 DNA reads as TGCGCCAGCAGCTTGGCCGTTTCTGTTAACAATGAGCAGTTCTTC.

The chain is built from TRBV7-8 and TRBJ2-7; D is tentatively TRBD1 or TRBD2 (7 bases each). Germline V CDR1 and CDR2: SGHVS, FQNEAQ. The CDR3 covers 19 residues. The germline V and J ends were trimmed by 5 bases and 4 bases, with 30 bases remaining between them. The CDR3, as DNA: TGTGCCAGCAGCCAAGGACCCGGGGGGTTAGCCGGGACAGTTTACGAGCAGTACTTC. Its translation: CASSQGPGGLAGTVYEQYF.